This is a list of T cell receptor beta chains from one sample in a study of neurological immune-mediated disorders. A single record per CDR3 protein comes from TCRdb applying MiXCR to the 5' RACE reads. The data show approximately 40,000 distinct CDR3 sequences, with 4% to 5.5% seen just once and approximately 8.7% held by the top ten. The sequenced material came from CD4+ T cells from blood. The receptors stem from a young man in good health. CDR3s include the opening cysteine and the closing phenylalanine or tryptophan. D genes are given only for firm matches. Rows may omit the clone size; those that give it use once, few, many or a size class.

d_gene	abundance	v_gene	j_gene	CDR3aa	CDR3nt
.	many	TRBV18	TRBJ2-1	CASSPRDGYNEQFF	TGTGCCAGCTCGCCTCGGGACGGCTACAATGAGCAGTTCTTC
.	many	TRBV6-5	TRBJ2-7	CASSPDTRRGQYF	TGTGCCAGCAGTCCCGATACCCGGAGAGGGCAGTACTTC
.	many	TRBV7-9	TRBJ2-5	CASSSPGDDHQETQYF	TGTGCCAGCAGCTCCCCAGGGGACGACCACCAAGAGACCCAGTACTTC
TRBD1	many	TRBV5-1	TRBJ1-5	CASSVGTGGQPQHF	TGCGCCAGCAGCGTCGGGACAGGGGGTCAGCCCCAGCATTTT
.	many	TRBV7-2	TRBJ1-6	CASSLASNSPLHF	TGTGCCAGCAGCTTAGCGAGTAATTCACCCCTCCACTTT
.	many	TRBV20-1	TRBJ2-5	CSANPTRAGEQETQYF	TGCAGTGCTAACCCAACCAGGGCAGGGGAACAAGAGACCCAGTACTTC
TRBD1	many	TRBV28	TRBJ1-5	CASTRSGQRNQPQHF	TGTGCCAGCACCCGATCGGGACAGCGCAATCAGCCCCAGCATTTT
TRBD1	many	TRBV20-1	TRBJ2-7	CSARDTGGDEQYF	TGCAGTGCTAGAGACACAGGGGGCGACGAGCAGTACTTC
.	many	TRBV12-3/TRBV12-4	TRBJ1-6	CASSFMQGNSPLHF	TGTGCCAGCAGTTTTATGCAGGGTAATTCACCCCTCCACTTT
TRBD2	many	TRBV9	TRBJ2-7	CASSVAGGGYEQYF	TGTGCCAGCAGCGTAGCCGGGGGGGGCTACGAGCAGTACTTC
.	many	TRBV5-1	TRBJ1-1	CASSSTSNTEAFF	TGCGCCAGCAGCTCCACCTCAAACACTGAAGCTTTCTTT
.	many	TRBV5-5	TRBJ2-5	CASSLVVYQETQYF	TGTGCCAGCAGCTTAGTGGTCTACCAAGAGACCCAGTACTTC
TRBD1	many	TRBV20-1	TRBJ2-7	CSAKTGFEQYF	TGCAGTGCTAAGACAGGGTTCGAGCAGTACTTC
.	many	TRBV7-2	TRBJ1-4	CASSPTAVNEKLFF	TGTGCCAGCAGTCCTACAGCCGTAAATGAAAAACTGTTTTTT
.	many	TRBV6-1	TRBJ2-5	CASSLNPGRDQETQYF	TGTGCCAGCAGCTTAAACCCCGGCCGGGACCAAGAGACCCAGTACTTC
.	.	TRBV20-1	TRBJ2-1	CSAPLSGSNEQFF	TGCAGTGCTCCCCTCTCAGGGAGCAATGAGCAGTTCTTC
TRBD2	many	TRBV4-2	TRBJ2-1	CASSQGTSGNNEQFF	TGTGCCAGCAGCCAAGGGACTAGCGGAAACAATGAGCAGTTCTTC
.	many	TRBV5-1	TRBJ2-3	CASSLSGGSTDTQYF	TGCGCCAGCAGCCTGTCGGGGGGCAGCACAGATACGCAGTATTTT
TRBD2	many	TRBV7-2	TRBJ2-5	CASSLAGLAGETQYF	TGTGCCAGCAGCTTAGCGGGACTAGCGGGAGAGACCCAGTACTTC
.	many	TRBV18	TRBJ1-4	CASSPQVANEKLFF	TGTGCCAGCTCACCACAGGTCGCTAATGAAAAACTGTTTTTT
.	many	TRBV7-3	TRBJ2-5	CASSLNGGWETQYF	TGTGCCAGCAGCTTAAATGGGGGGTGGGAGACCCAGTACTTC
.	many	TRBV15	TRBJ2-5	CATSKGGGGETQYF	TGTGCCACCAGCAAAGGGGGTGGAGGAGAGACCCAGTACTTC
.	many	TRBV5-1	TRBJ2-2	CASSSTRYTGELFF	TGCGCCAGCAGCTCGACTAGGTACACCGGGGAGCTGTTTTTT
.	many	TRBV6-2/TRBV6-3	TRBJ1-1	CASSYGTLPFF	TGTGCCAGCAGTTACGGGACTTTACCTTTCTTT
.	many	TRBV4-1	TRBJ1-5	CASSLNDVSNQPQHF	TGCGCCAGCAGCCTAAACGATGTGAGCAATCAGCCCCAGCATTTT